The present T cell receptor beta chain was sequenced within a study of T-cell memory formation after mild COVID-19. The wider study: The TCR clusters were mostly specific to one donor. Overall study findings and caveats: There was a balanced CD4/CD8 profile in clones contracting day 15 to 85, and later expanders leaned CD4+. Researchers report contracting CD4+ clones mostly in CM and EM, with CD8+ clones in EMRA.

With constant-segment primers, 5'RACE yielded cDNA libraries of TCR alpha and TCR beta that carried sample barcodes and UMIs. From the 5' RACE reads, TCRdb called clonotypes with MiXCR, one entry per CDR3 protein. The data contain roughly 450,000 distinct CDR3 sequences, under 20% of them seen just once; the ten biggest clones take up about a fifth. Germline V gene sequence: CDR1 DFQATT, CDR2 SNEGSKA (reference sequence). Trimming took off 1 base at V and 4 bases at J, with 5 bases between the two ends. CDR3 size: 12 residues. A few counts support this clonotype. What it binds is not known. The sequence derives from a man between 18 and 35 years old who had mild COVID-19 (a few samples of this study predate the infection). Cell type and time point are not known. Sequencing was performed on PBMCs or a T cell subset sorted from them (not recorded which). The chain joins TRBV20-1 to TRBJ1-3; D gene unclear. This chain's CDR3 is CSARVQGNTIYF. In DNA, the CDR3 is TGCAGTGCTAGAGTACAGGGAAACACCATATATTTT.